The 28 T cell receptor beta chains below all came from one sample that was sequenced in a study of T cell responses to AZD1222 COVID-19 vaccine. TCRdb's copy holds only in-frame clones and misses some; the assay was immunoSEQ multiplex PCR. The table lists roughly 140,000 clones, approximately 87% of them singletons. The specimen comprised peripheral blood, sampled 28 days after the second AZD1222 dose. The source of these receptors is an adult who received the AZD1222 COVID-19 vaccine.

The chain joins TRBV10-3 to TRBJ2-1; 14 bases agree with TRBD2. CDR3 length: 18 amino acids. Germline V gives CDR1 ENHRY, CDR2 SYGVKD. With V trimmed by 2 bases and J by 7 bases, 10 bases remained unmatched. CDR3 sequence reads: CAISETGTSGSWRNEQFF. In DNA form, the CDR3 reads TGTGCCATCAGTGAGACGGGGACTAGCGGGAGCTGGAGAAATGAGCAGTTCTTC.

The chain couples TRBV7-9 to TRBJ1-4, with D unclear. Germline loops: CDR1 SEHNR, CDR2 FQNEAQ (reference sequence). This CDR3 is 14 amino acids long. V gave up 1 base and J gave up 4 bases, with 7 bases separating them. The CDR3 spells CASSLGQLNEKLFF. For the CDR3, the DNA is TGTGCCAGCAGCTTAGGGCAGCTTAATGAAAAACTGTTTTTT.

This clone has a handful of counts. The rearrangement uses TRBV5-1 and TRBJ2-7, with D possibly being TRBD1 or TRBD2 (5 bases each). Trimming removed 2 bases at V and 6 bases at J, with 18 bases between. This CDR3 contains 15 residues. Germline loops: CDR1 SGHRS, CDR2 YFSETQ. This chain's CDR3 is CASSFSGTTALEQYF. DNA of the CDR3: TGCGCCAGCAGCTTCTCCGGGACCACAGCGCTCGAGCAGTACTTC.

The chain links TRBV18 to TRBJ1-1, with 7 bases matching TRBD1. The CDR3 runs 16 residues. V was clipped by 0 bases and J by 5 bases; unmatched bases: 9. Germline V lookup: CDR1 KGHSH, CDR2 LQKENI. This chain's CDR3 is CASSPPVQGDGTEAFF. CDR3 sequence (DNA): TGTGCCAGCTCACCACCGGTTCAGGGGGACGGGACTGAAGCTTTCTTT.

The rearrangement uses TRBV2 and TRBJ1-5; D might be TRBD1 (6 bases). V shed 8 bases and J shed 6 bases, with 14 bases lying between them. The germline gives CDR1 SNHLY, CDR2 FYNNEI. The CDR3 contains 13 residues. CDR3 in amino acids: CASGPGGLQPQHF. DNA of the CDR3: TGTGCCAGCGGGCCGGGGGGCCTTCAGCCCCAGCATTTT.

The chain couples TRBV5-8 to TRBJ2-7; 7 bases line up with TRBD2. Unmatched junction bases numbered 14, after V lost 7 bases and J lost 1 base. The CDR3 is 16 residues long. Germline V lookup: CDR1 SGHTS, CDR2 YDEGEE. The CDR3 nucleotides are TGTGCCAGCCCGAAAAGGGTGGGACTACCATCCTACGAGCAGTACTTC. Translated: CASPKRVGLPSYEQYF.

Comments on this clone: Additional DNA sequences in this sample encode the identical CDR3. The chain combines TRBV7-2 with TRBJ2-2; no firm D call. This CDR3 is built from 14 residues. Germline lookup yields CDR1 SGHTA and CDR2 FQGNSA. V was trimmed by 0 bases and J by 3 bases, leaving 5 bases between them. CDR3 region: CASSLAQYTGELFF. The CDR3 coding sequence is TGTGCCAGCAGCTTAGCGCAGTACACCGGGGAGCTGTTTTTT.

The rearrangement links TRBV19 to TRBJ1-2, with D tentatively TRBD1 (5 bases). This CDR3 spans 15 amino acids. Germline CDR1 LNHDA, CDR2 SQIVND (reference sequence). V lost 3 bases and J 0 bases, leaving 11 bases between the germline ends. CDR3 sequence: CASSIPLTANYGYTF. The CDR3 region has the DNA TGTGCCAGTAGTATCCCCTTGACAGCTAACTATGGCTACACCTTC. Full variable domain (remainder filled in from reference TRBV19 and TRBJ1-2): DGGITQSPKYLFRKEGQNVTLSCEQNLNHDAMYWYRQDPGQGLRLIYYSQIVNDFQKGDIAEGYSVSREKKESFPLTVTSAQKNPTAFYLCASSIPLTANYGYTFGSGTRLTVV.

This clone was recorded once. J is TRBJ2-1 and V is TRBV9; D uncertain. Germline V gives CDR1 SGDLS, CDR2 YYNGEE. The V gene lost 3 bases and the J gene lost 0 bases, with 16 bases spanning the gap. The CDR3 contains 17 residues. The CDR3 DNA reads TGTGCCAGCAGCGACCGAGACCGAATAAGCTCCTACAATGAGCAGTTCTTC. Its protein is CASSDRDRISSYNEQFF.

This chain links TRBV23-1 with TRBJ1-1, with no clear D. TRBV23-1 is assigned to the ORF class and has an uncertain function. Trimming removed 5 bases at V and 4 bases at J, with 20 bases between. The CDR3 consists of 16 residues. The CDR3 is CASSNPGPGGGTEAFF. The CDR3 DNA follows: TGCGCCAGCAGTAATCCGGGCCCCGGAGGTGGCACTGAAGCTTTCTTT.

Notes on this clone: Other DNA sequences within the sample encode an identical CDR3. The chain recombines TRBV5-4 with TRBJ2-7, with D hard to call. Germline values: CDR1 SGHNT, CDR2 YYREEE (reference sequence). This CDR3 has 13 residues. Trimming left V 0 bases short and J 0 bases short, with 4 bases between. This CDR3 is CASSLAGSYEQYF. CDR3 nucleotide sequence: TGTGCCAGCAGCTTGGCAGGCTCCTACGAGCAGTACTTC.

This chain uses TRBV6-7 with TRBJ2-1; D is possibly TRBD2 (6 bases). TRBV6-7 counts as an open reading frame of uncertain function. The CDR3 is 14 residues long. The V end was cut by 8 bases, the J end by 3 bases, with 14 bases between. CDR3 sequence reads: CASRGLHHYNEQFF. Here the CDR3 DNA reads TGTGCCAGCCGGGGACTGCACCACTACAATGAGCAGTTCTTC.

The chain recombines TRBV19 with TRBJ2-7, with D possibly being TRBD2 (5 bases). This CDR3 is 14 amino acids long. CDR1 LNHDA and CDR2 SQIVND come from the germline V gene (reference sequence). Trimming removed 3 bases at V and 0 bases at J, with 9 bases between. Here the CDR3 reads CASSISVSSYEQYF. In nucleotides, the CDR3 is TGTGCCAGTAGTATTAGCGTAAGCTCCTACGAGCAGTACTTC.

The chain recombines TRBV20-1 with TRBJ1-2; D ambiguous. The CDR3 extends over 10 amino acids. V lost 3 bases and J lost 6, with 5 bases in between. CDR1 is DFQATT and CDR2 is SNEGSKA in the germline V gene (reference sequence). The CDR3, as DNA: TGCAGTGCTAGTGTCGATGGCTACACCTTC. Amino acid sequence: CSASVDGYTF.

The rearrangement uses TRBV3-1 (or the pseudogene TRBV3-2) and TRBJ2-2; D remains ambiguous. Per germline, CDR1 LGHDT and CDR2 YNNKEL (reference sequence). With 2 bases removed from V and 5 bases from J, the gap between germline ends came to 3 bases. This CDR3 region has 12 residues. The CDR3 sequence is CASSQSTGELFF. For the CDR3, the DNA is TGTGCCAGCAGCCAATCTACCGGGGAGCTGTTTTTT.

The chain recombines TRBV5-1 with TRBJ2-7; 7 bases are a match to TRBD2. This CDR3 is built from 14 residues. Germline V gene data show CDR1 as SGHRS and CDR2 as YFSETQ. Trimming removed 5 bases from V and 1 base from J; junction bases left unmatched: 6. The CDR3 sequence: CASRASSGSYEQYF. The CDR3 DNA is TGCGCCAGCAGAGCCTCTAGCGGTTCCTACGAGCAGTACTTC.

The chain is built from TRBV7-8 and TRBJ2-5; 12 nucleotides align to TRBD2. V lost 7 bases to trimming and J lost 5 bases; unmatched junction nucleotides: 5. The CDR3 contains 14 residues. The V gene's germline CDR1 is SGHVS and CDR2 FQNEAQ. The CDR3 nucleotides are TGTGCCAGCACCCGACTAGCGGGAGAGGAGACCCAGTACTTC. Its protein is CASTRLAGEETQYF.

The chain combines TRBV27 with TRBJ1-6; D not certain. This CDR3 has 14 residues. Germline CDR1 reads MNHEY; CDR2 reads SMNVEV (reference sequence). V lost 3 bases, J lost 5 bases, and 8 bases lay in between. The CDR3 region has the DNA TGTGCCAGCAGTTTTTGGACCGATAATTCACCCCTCCACTTT. Amino acids: CASSFWTDNSPLHF.

V gene TRBV29-1 combines with J gene TRBJ2-7; 9 nucleotides match TRBD1. Germline V CDR1 and CDR2: SQVTM, ANQGSEA. The CDR3 is 12 amino acids. J lost 4 bases, V lost 7 bases, and 5 bases had no gene match. CDR3 residues: CSALDRGYEQYF. The CDR3, as DNA: TGCAGCGCCCTGGACAGGGGATACGAGCAGTACTTC.

The chain is built from TRBV5-1 and TRBJ2-1; 8 bases align to TRBD2. This CDR3 contains 15 residues. Germline V gene data show CDR1 as SGHRS and CDR2 as YFSETQ. V shed 1 base, J shed 6 bases, and the junction held 6 bases outside the gene matches. This CDR3 is CASSLTAGGTNEQFF. For the CDR3, the DNA is TGCGCCAGCAGCTTGACGGCGGGAGGAACCAATGAGCAGTTCTTC.

The chain uses TRBV2 and TRBJ1-5, with D tentatively TRBD1 (5 bases). With 6 bases removed from V and 3 bases from J, the gap between germline ends came to 21 bases. CDR3 length: 17 amino acids. The germline V gene encodes CDR1 SNHLY and CDR2 FYNNEI. CDR3 region: CASRARRQLLFNQPQHF. CDR3 bases: TGTGCCAGCAGGGCTAGAAGACAGTTACTTTTCAATCAGCCCCAGCATTTT.

This chain joins TRBV18 and TRBJ1-1; D ambiguous. This CDR3 spans 13 amino acids. The V gene's germline CDR1 is KGHSH and CDR2 LQKENI. Trimming removed 3 bases from V and 4 bases from J, with 9 bases in between. CDR3 in DNA: TGTGCCAGCTCACCTGACTGGGGCACTGAAGCTTTCTTT. Protein product: CASSPDWGTEAFF.

In this sample, this clone turned up once. V usage is TRBV5-1 and J usage is TRBJ2-1; TRBD2 aligns across 8 bases. Germline assignment: CDR1 SGHRS and CDR2 YFSETQ. The V segment lost 5 bases and the J segment 0 bases; nucleotides outside the gene matches: 4. This CDR3 is built from 15 residues. The CDR3 nucleotides are TGCGCCAGCAGAACGAGCGGGAGCTCCTACAATGAGCAGTTCTTC. It codes for CASRTSGSSYNEQFF.

This chain connects TRBV7-8 to TRBJ2-1, with D perhaps TRBD2 (6 bases). CDR1 and CDR2 (germline): SGHVS, FQNEAQ. There are 13 residues in the CDR3. The V end lost 5 bases, the J end lost 7 bases, and 12 bases lay between the germline ends. CDR3 DNA: TGTGCCAGCAGCCCGCGGGACGCGAATGAGCAGTTCTTC. As protein: CASSPRDANEQFF.

The gene calls are TRBV5-1 and TRBJ2-7; 13 bases match TRBD2. Losses at the gene ends were 4 bases for V and 6 bases for J; bases not matched to a gene: 4. The length of the CDR3 is 14 residues. Germline assignment: CDR1 SGHRS and CDR2 YFSETQ. CDR3 region: CASSVGLAGAEQYF. CDR3 DNA sequence: TGCGCCAGCAGCGTCGGACTAGCGGGAGCCGAGCAGTACTTC.

The J gene is TRBJ2-7, the V gene TRBV11-3, with D unclear. Looked up from germline, CDR1 is SGHNT and CDR2 is YENEEA. This CDR3 contains 14 residues. Between the trimmed V and J ends, which lost 6 bases and 2 bases, there was a span of 14 bases. CDR3 region: CASRGWGSPYEQYF. The CDR3 DNA follows: TGTGCCAGCAGGGGGTGGGGTAGTCCCTACGAGCAGTACTTC.

This sequence joins TRBV7-8 and TRBJ2-5; either TRBD1 or TRBD2 may fit D (6 bases each). The germline V and J ends were trimmed by 4 bases and 4 bases, with 19 bases remaining between them. Germline V CDR1 and CDR2: SGHVS, FQNEAQ. The CDR3 covers 16 residues. The CDR3 nucleotides are TGTGCCAGCAGCTGGACGACAGGACACGGGGGAGAGACCCAGTACTTC. Its translation is CASSWTTGHGGETQYF.

The J gene is TRBJ1-1, the V gene TRBV5-4; the D gene is possibly TRBD1 (6 bases). Trimming took 4 bases from V and 0 from J, leaving 13 bases between them. CDR1 and CDR2 from the germline V gene are SGHNT and YYREEE (reference sequence). The CDR3 runs to 15 residues. The chain's CDR3 is CASSLVGGMNTEAFF. CDR3 nucleotides: TGTGCCAGCAGCCTTGTGGGGGGCATGAACACTGAAGCTTTCTTT.